Listed below are T cell receptor beta chains from one sample, sequenced in a study of blood T cell repertoires in COVID-19. Libraries were prepared by immunoSEQ multiplex PCR; TCRdb keeps only in-frame clonotypes and omits some of them. This table has some 140,000 clones, around three quarters appearing once. Material: peripheral blood. The receptors here all came from a human donor in a cohort sampled during active COVID-19. Both conserved end residues are part of each CDR3. The D gene is left open where the match is weak. Where a row states a size, it is once, few, many or the class of an expanded clone; other rows omit it.

NA | NA | TRBJ1-2 | TRBV27 | TGTGCCAGCAGTCCCGGTATAGGACAGCCGAGAAGGTTAAACTATGGCTACACCTTC | CASSPGIGQPRRLNYGYTF
NA | NA | TRBJ2-7 | TRBV2 | TGTGCCAGCATGGGGGGATCCTACGAGCAGTACTTC | CASMGGSYEQYF
TRBD1 | NA | TRBJ1-5 | TRBV5-4 | TGTGCCAGCAGCTACAGGGGTGGCAATCAGCCCCAGCATTTT | CASSYRGGNQPQHF
TRBD2 | NA | TRBJ2-3 | TRBV4-1 | TGCGCCAGCAGCCTTAGCGGGGGGACCACAGATACGCAGTATTTT | CASSLSGGTTDTQYF
TRBD2 | few | TRBJ2-7 | TRBV13 | TGTGCCAGCAGCTTCCCGACTAGCGGGGTCGACGAGCAGTACTTC | CASSFPTSGVDEQYF
NA | NA | TRBJ2-7 | TRBV2 | TGTGTCAGCAGTGAACGTTGGAGGGTCTACGCTAATATCCTCTACGAGCAGTACTTC | CVSSERWRVYANILYEQYF
TRBD1 | NA | TRBJ2-3 | TRBV5-5 | TGTGCCAGCAGCCACCGGGACAGGGACCTCCTTGGGGGGGCGCAGTATTTT | CASSHRDRDLLGGAQYF
TRBD2 | NA | TRBJ2-7 | TRBV15 | TGTGCCACCAGCTATACTAGCGGGGGCTACGAGCAGTACTTC | CATSYTSGGYEQYF
NA | NA | TRBJ1-4 | TRBV5-8 | TGTGCCAGCAGCTTCTCGCGACAGACAAATAATGAAAAACTGTTTTTT | CASSFSRQTNNEKLFF
TRBD2 | few | TRBJ2-7 | TRBV20-1 | TGCAGTGCTAGTGGCTGGTTGAGCGGGAGTAGCTCCTACGAGCAGTACTTC | CSASGWLSGSSSYEQYF
TRBD1 | NA | TRBJ1-1 | TRBV5-6 | TGTGCCAGCAGCTTAAACAGGGGTGAAGCTTTCTTT | CASSLNRGEAFF